The 2 T cell receptor beta chains presented below share a single source sample, sequenced in a study of blood T cells in healthy people across ages. Combining a sample-barcoded 5' primer with a J-beta primer mix, a second PCR ran for roughly 6 to 12 cycles. TCRdb passed the 5' RACE reads through MiXCR, listing each CDR3 protein once. The sample comprises roughly 1.5 million distinct CDR3 sequences, roughly two fifths of which are singletons, and about 3.8% rests with the top ten. Material for sequencing was blood. Receptors originate from a young woman in good health.

V usage is TRBV5-1 and J usage is TRBJ2-1, with 9 bases matching TRBD1. V shed 2 bases, J shed 3 bases, and the junction held 9 bases outside the gene matches. Per the germline V gene, CDR1 is SGHRS and CDR2 is YFSETQ. CDR3 length: 17 amino acids. The CDR3 nucleotides are TGCGCCAGCAGCTTAGTAACCGGGACAGGGCTCTACAATGAGCAGTTCTTC. This codes for CASSLVTGTGLYNEQFF.

This chain links TRBV28 with TRBJ2-1; 10 nucleotides match TRBD2. Gene TRBJ2-7 matches the end of the DNA better, so the J call may be wrong. The CDR3 loop spans 14 amino acids. Germline CDR1 is MDHEN and CDR2 is SYDVKM. The DNA of the CDR3 is TGTGCCAGCAGTCTAGCGGGAGTTGAAAATGAGCAGTACTTC. This codes for CASSLAGVENEQYF.